Shown below are 10 T cell receptor beta chains from a single sample sequenced in a study of cytotoxic CD8 clonotypes in ibrutinib-treated CLL. Sequencing was performed with immunoSEQ multiplex PCR; in TCRdb, only in-frame clones are kept and a portion is missing. Counted here are about 270,000 clones, 60% to 80% occurring once; the ten biggest clones make up around 6%. This sample comprised PBMCs, obtained at disease progression, from a patient treated with ibrutinib. Receptors were obtained from a human donor with chronic lymphocytic leukemia.

The chain carries TRBV2 and TRBJ2-7, with D perhaps TRBD1 (5 bases). Per the germline V gene, CDR1 is SNHLY and CDR2 is FYNNEI. V was cut by 6 bases and J by 0 bases, with 12 bases left in between. The CDR3 extends over 14 amino acids. The CDR3 coding sequence is TGTGCCAGCAGGTACAGGATTTCCTCCTACGAGCAGTACTTC. It is translated as CASRYRISSYEQYF.

The V call is TRBV2, the J call TRBJ2-7; D is unresolved. The germline V gene has CDR1 SNHLY and CDR2 FYNNEI. Trimming took 5 bases from V and 0 from J, leaving 11 bases between them. This CDR3 spans 14 amino acids. The CDR3 nucleotides are TGTGCCAGCAGTTACTATGGTCTCTCCTACGAGCAGTACTTC. Its translation is CASSYYGLSYEQYF.

The chain combines TRBV6-5 with TRBJ2-5, with D possibly TRBD2 on 6 matching bases. The CDR3 has 14 amino acids. The germline V and J ends were trimmed by 6 bases and 4 bases, with 15 bases remaining between them. The germline gives CDR1 MNHEY, CDR2 SVGAGI. CDR3 amino acids: CASSPGGRGETQYF. DNA for the CDR3: TGTGCCAGCAGCCCCGGGGGTAGGGGAGAGACCCAGTACTTC.

The chain is built from TRBV10-3 and TRBJ2-7; TRBD1 aligns across 7 bases. The V gene's germline CDR1 is ENHRY and CDR2 SYGVKD. V was clipped by 6 bases and J by 1 base; unmatched bases: 6. The CDR3 runs to 14 residues. The CDR3 nucleotides are TGTGCCATCAGCAGACAGGGTACGTCCTACGAGCAGTACTTC. Translation: CAISRQGTSYEQYF.

This clone has a handful of counts. V gene TRBV18 combines with J gene TRBJ1-5; D unclear. The V end was cut by 8 bases, the J end by 6 bases, with 8 bases between. Germline CDR1 and CDR2: KGHSH and LQKENI. The CDR3 has 11 amino acids. As DNA, the CDR3 is TGTGCCAGCGGAGCGGGTCAGCCCCAGCATTTT. Amino acids: CASGAGQPQHF.

The chain employs TRBV14 and TRBJ2-1; D unclear. This CDR3 comprises 19 residues. The V and J ends lost 4 bases and 0 bases respectively, with 22 bases between them. Germline values: CDR1 SGHDN, CDR2 FVKESK. Here the CDR3 DNA reads TGTGCCAGCAGCCCCTTTACGGTTTATCCAGACCGCTCCTACAATGAGCAGTTCTTC. It specifies CASSPFTVYPDRSYNEQFF.

The chain carries TRBV5-5 and TRBJ1-5; D ambiguous. V lost 4 bases and J lost 0, with 17 bases in between. This CDR3 comprises 17 residues. The V gene's germline CDR1 is SGHKS and CDR2 YYEKEE (reference sequence). The CDR3: CASSPIASENSNQPQHF. CDR3 DNA: TGTGCCAGCAGCCCCATCGCCTCCGAAAATAGCAATCAGCCCCAGCATTTT.

This chain connects TRBV29-1 to TRBJ2-5, with D possibly TRBD1 on 6 matching bases. V shed 7 bases and J shed 2 bases, with 11 bases lying between them. Germline V gene lookup returns CDR1 SQVTM and CDR2 ANQGSEA. The CDR3 contains 12 residues. The CDR3 nucleotides are TGCAGCGCTCGGACAGTTCAAGAGACCCAGTACTTC. Protein: CSARTVQETQYF.

Only a few counts were recorded for this clone. The gene calls are TRBV4-1 and TRBJ1-6; D uncertain. Deletions cut 4 bases from V and 9 bases from J, with 10 bases between. CDR3 length: 13 residues. Germline CDR1 reads MGHRA; CDR2 reads YSYEKL. CDR3 nucleotides: TGCGCCAGCAGCCCCGGAAGGAGTTCACCCCTCCACTTT. This codes for CASSPGRSSPLHF.

The J gene is TRBJ2-5, the V gene TRBV28; weak D call: TRBD2 (5 bases). Trimming stripped 5 bases from V and 2 bases from J, with 15 bases between. The germline CDR1 and CDR2 sequences are MDHEN and SYDVKM. CDR3 length equals 15 residues. As DNA, the CDR3 is TGTGCCAGCAGTGCAACCCTCCGGGAACAAGAGACCCAGTACTTC. It codes for CASSATLREQETQYF.